The clone carrying this TCR beta chain occurred a few times. Its antigen is undetermined. This specimen includes other DNA sequences encoding the same CDR3. This entry comes from a study of T cell responses to AZD1222 COVID-19 vaccine. Turning to the study itself: Second-dose groups at about 4 or about 12 weeks were pooled. Study-level results: Distributed over spike, vaccine-associated CD4 TCRs predominated at 160-218 and 743-854. White British people made up most donors, females outnumbered males, and clonal diversity was possibly underestimated.

Sequenced by immunoSEQ multiplex PCR; TCRdb stores in-frame clones only, minus some. The sample contains some 86,000 clones, 92% of which appear only once. V lost 3 bases to trimming and J lost 7 bases, with 10 bases between them. Per the germline V gene, CDR1 is LGHDT and CDR2 is YNNKEL (reference sequence). This CDR3 is 13 amino acids long. The receptor comes from an adult in good health. The rearrangement uses TRBV3-1 (or the pseudogene TRBV3-2) and TRBJ1-5; D is perhaps TRBD1 (5 bases). The material sequenced was peripheral blood, taken on day 0 of AZD1222 vaccination. The CDR3 sequence is CASSQGLGQPQHF. CDR3 in DNA: TGTGCCAGCAGCCAGGGACTAGGGCAGCCCCAGCATTTT.